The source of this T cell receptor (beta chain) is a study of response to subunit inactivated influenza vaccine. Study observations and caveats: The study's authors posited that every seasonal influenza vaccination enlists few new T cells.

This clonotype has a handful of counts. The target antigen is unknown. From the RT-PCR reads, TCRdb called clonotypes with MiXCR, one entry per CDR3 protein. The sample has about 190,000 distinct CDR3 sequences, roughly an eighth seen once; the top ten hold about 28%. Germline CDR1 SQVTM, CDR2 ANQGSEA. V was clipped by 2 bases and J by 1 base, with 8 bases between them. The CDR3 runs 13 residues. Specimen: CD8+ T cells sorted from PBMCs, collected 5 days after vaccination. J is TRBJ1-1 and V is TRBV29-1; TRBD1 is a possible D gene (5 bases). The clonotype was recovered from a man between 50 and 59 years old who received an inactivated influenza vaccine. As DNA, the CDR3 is TGCAGCGTTGAATCAGGGCCGAACACTGAAGCTTTCTTT. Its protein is CSVESGPNTEAFF. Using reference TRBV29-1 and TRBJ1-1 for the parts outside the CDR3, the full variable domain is SAVISQKPSRDICQRGTSLTIQCQVDSQVTMMFWYRQQPGQSLTLIATANQGSEATYESGFVIDKFPISRPNLTFSTLTVSNMSPEDSSIYLCSVESGPNTEAFFGQGTRLTVV.